The following is a T cell receptor beta chain sequence with its context. What it recognizes is unknown. CD45RO-CCR7+CD27+CD95- cells counted as naive CD8+ T cells. It was by 5' RACE with UMI labels that the TRB cDNA libraries were prepared. Reanalyzing the 5' RACE reads, TCRdb keeps one entry per CDR3 protein, without DNA. The sample's table shows around 60,000 distinct CDR3 sequences. These data originate in a study of CXCR3-negative and CXCR3-positive naive CD8 T cells. The CDR3 totals 14 residues. Per the germline V gene, CDR1 is SGHRS and CDR2 is YFSETQ. General study findings and limits: Memory cells differed in TRBV-TRBJ usage, but naive CXCR3-negative and CXCR3-positive cells had similar usage. TRB CDR3 hydrophobicity was greater in CXCR3-positive naive cells than in CXCR3-negative naive cells.

This chain connects TRBV5-1 to TRBJ1-1. Specimen: naive CXCR3+ CD8+ T cells from blood. Noted subset: CD45RO-CCR7+CD27+CD95- naive CD8+ T cells expressing CXCR3 (TNR3+). The sequence derives from a human donor in good health. Some clones in this sample may be carry-over from other donors' samples. The CDR3 here is CASSHRNLNTEAFF.